Presented here are 14 T cell receptor beta chains from one specimen sequenced in a study of response to subunit inactivated influenza vaccine. Each CDR3 protein gets one entry after TCRdb re-called the RT-PCR reads with MiXCR. The sample yields 170,000 or so distinct CDR3 sequences, roughly 10% seen once. The sample was CD8+ T cells sorted from PBMCs, taken around 2 years after vaccination. Receptors originate from a man aged 45 to 75 who received an inactivated influenza vaccine.

This chain connects TRBV10-3 to TRBJ1-1, with 11 positions matching TRBD1. This CDR3 spans 13 amino acids. The germline gives CDR1 ENHRY, CDR2 SYGVKD. The ends lost 11 bases at V and 3 bases at J; junction bases unmatched: 5. CDR3 sequence (DNA): TGTGCCGCCTGGGACAGGGGGTACACTGAAGCTTTCTTT. Its protein is CAAWDRGYTEAFF.

This clonotype was seen many times. V usage is TRBV7-8 and J usage is TRBJ2-7, with D hard to call. This CDR3 contains 14 residues. The germline V and J ends were trimmed by 1 base and 4 bases, with 11 bases remaining between them. The germline CDR1 and CDR2 sequences are SGHVS and FQNEAQ. CDR3 sequence (DNA): TGTGCCAGCAGCTTAGGCCCAGAGTTATACGAGCAGTACTTC. Translating gives CASSLGPELYEQYF. The entire variable domain, with the rest obtained from reference TRBV7-8 and TRBJ2-7, is as follows: GAGVSQSPRYKVAKRGQDVALRCDPISGHVSLFWYQQALGQGPEFLTYFQNEAQLDKSGLPSDRFFAERPEGSVSTLKIQRTQQEDSAVYLCASSLGPELYEQYFGPGTRLTVT.

The rearrangement uses TRBV4-2 and TRBJ1-2; D is uncertain. Trimming pared 0 bases from V and 6 bases from J, leaving 20 bases between. The germline CDR1 and CDR2 sequences are LGHNA and YNFKEQ. The CDR3 runs to 17 residues. The CDR3 DNA is TGTGCCAGCAGCCAAGATTATGGCAGAGTGGACTCCGATGGCTACACCTTC. Translated: CASSQDYGRVDSDGYTF.

V and J are TRBV4-1 and TRBJ2-7, with 9 bases identical to TRBD2. Germline loops: CDR1 MGHRA, CDR2 YSYEKL. J gave up 2 bases and V 1 base, and 3 bases lay outside the gene matches. The CDR3 contains 15 residues. DNA of the CDR3: TGCGCCAGCAGCCAAGCTGCTAGCGGGACCTACGAGCAGTACTTC. It specifies CASSQAASGTYEQYF.

This clonotype was observed a single time. This rearrangement joins TRBV20-1 to TRBJ2-6; a weak D match, TRBD1 (6 bases). CDR1 DFQATT and CDR2 SNEGSKA come from the germline V gene (reference sequence). Trimming left V 5 bases short and J 1 base short, with 15 bases between. CDR3 length equals 16 residues. CDR3 nucleotide sequence: TGCAGTGCTTCCAACCTCCAGGGGTCTGGGGCCAACGTCCTGACTTTC. Translating it yields CSASNLQGSGANVLTF.

This clonotype has just a few counts. The genes are TRBV7-9 and TRBJ2-7; TRBD2 agrees at 9 bases. CDR1 is SEHNR, CDR2 FQNEAQ, per germline (reference sequence). The CDR3 is made up of 15 amino acids. With 1 base clipped from V and 3 bases from J, the junction kept 4 bases outside the gene matches. The CDR3 region has the DNA TGTGCCAGCAGCTTAGGGGCTAGCGGGATCTACGAGCAGTACTTC. This sequence encodes CASSLGASGIYEQYF.

The J gene is TRBJ2-3, the V gene TRBV9; 10 bases map to TRBD2. The CDR3 runs 16 residues. Germline assignment: CDR1 SGDLS and CDR2 YYNGEE. V was pared by 0 bases and J by 5 bases, with 6 bases of the junction left unmatched. This CDR3 reads CASSVEAGGPQDTQYF. The CDR3 nucleotides read TGTGCCAGCAGCGTAGAAGCGGGAGGGCCTCAAGATACGCAGTATTTT.

This clonotype was detected ten times or more. The V call is TRBV11-3, the J call TRBJ2-2; D possibly corresponds to TRBD1 (6 bases). Trimming shortened V by 5 bases and J by 6 bases, and 10 bases separated the two germline ends. This CDR3 comprises 13 residues. Germline CDR1 reads SGHNT; CDR2 reads YENEEA. The CDR3 loop reads CASSLRGSGELFF. The CDR3 region has the DNA TGTGCCAGCAGCCTGAGGGGGTCCGGGGAGCTGTTTTTT. The complete variable domain, with remaining parts taken from reference TRBV11-3 and TRBJ2-2, reads EAGVVQSPRYKIIEKKQPVAFWCNPISGHNTLYWYLQNLGQGPELLIRYENEEAVDDSQLPKDRFSAERLKGVDSTLKIQPAELGDSAVYLCASSLRGSGELFFGEGSRLTVL.

This clonotype was seen a handful of times. The rearrangement uses TRBV4-1 and TRBJ2-2, with TRBD1 matching 8 bases. Germline V gene lookup returns CDR1 MGHRA and CDR2 YSYEKL. The CDR3 is made up of 17 amino acids. Germline trimming cut 0 bases from V and 6 bases from J; bases unmatched to any gene: 9. The CDR3 region has the DNA TGCGCCAGCAGCCAAGATGTCAGGGGGCGAGGGCCCGGGGAGCTGTTTTTT. Translating it yields CASSQDVRGRGPGELFF.

This clonotype was detected ten times or more. The chain recombines TRBV20-1 with TRBJ2-3; 15 nucleotides match TRBD2. The germline CDR1 and CDR2 sequences are DFQATT and SNEGSKA (reference sequence). The CDR3 contains 18 residues. V lost 6 bases to trimming and J lost 3 bases; unmatched junction nucleotides: 13. CDR3 region: CSADGLAGGPGGTDTQYF. CDR3 DNA: TGCAGTGCGGACGGACTAGCGGGAGGGCCGGGGGGGACAGATACGCAGTATTTT.

This clonotype was found a few times. The rearrangement uses TRBV25-1 and TRBJ2-1; the D gene is possibly TRBD1 (6 bases). The V gene's germline CDR1 is MGHDK and CDR2 SYGVNS. Trimming took off 11 bases at V and 9 bases at J, with 11 bases between the two ends. This CDR3 has 10 amino acids. CDR3 sequence: CACEGGEQFF. The CDR3 DNA reads TGTGCCTGTGAAGGGGGTGAGCAGTTCTTC. Full variable domain (remainder filled in from reference TRBV25-1 and TRBJ2-1): EADIYQTPRYLVIGTGKKITLECSQTMGHDKMYWYQQDPGMELHLIHYSYGVNSTEKGDLSSESTVSRIRTEHFPLTLESARPSHTSQYLCACEGGEQFFGPGTRLTVL.

This clonotype occurred a few times. The CDR3 sequence is CSVAAAYTGELFF. CDR3 DNA: TGCAGCGTTGCGGCCGCCTACACCGGGGAGCTGTTTTTT. This chain connects TRBV29-1 to TRBJ2-2, with D unresolved. Between the trimmed V and J ends, which lost 4 bases and 3 bases, there was a span of 9 bases. The germline V gene encodes CDR1 SQVTM and CDR2 ANQGSEA. The CDR3 runs 13 residues.

In its sample, this clonotype was seen a few times. CDR3 sequence reads: CSARHNTGELFF. The CDR3, as DNA: TGCAGTGCTAGGCACAACACCGGGGAGCTGTTTTTT. The V gene is TRBV20-1, the J gene TRBJ2-2; no clear D. CDR3 length equals 12 residues. Trimming cost V 3 bases and J 2 bases, with 4 bases left between them. Germline CDR1 reads DFQATT; CDR2 reads SNEGSKA (reference sequence).

This clonotype appeared a few times. Mismatch with germline at one junction end may stem from a read error. This CDR3 is CASSLTGLAGETQYF. In DNA, the CDR3 is TGTGCTAGCAGCCTCACCGGACTAGCGGGGGAGACCCAGTACTTC. The V call is TRBV7-7, the J call TRBJ2-5; 12 positions agree with TRBD2. This CDR3 region has 15 residues. Germline assignment: CDR1 SSHAT and CDR2 FNYEAQ (reference sequence). The full variable domain, with the rest looked up from reference TRBV7-7 and TRBJ2-5, is GAGVSQSPRYKVTKRGQDVTLRCDPISSHATLYWYQQALGQGPEFLTYFNYEAQPDKSGLPSDRFSAERPEGSISTLTIQRTEQRDSAMYRCASSLTGLAGETQYFGPGTRLLVL.